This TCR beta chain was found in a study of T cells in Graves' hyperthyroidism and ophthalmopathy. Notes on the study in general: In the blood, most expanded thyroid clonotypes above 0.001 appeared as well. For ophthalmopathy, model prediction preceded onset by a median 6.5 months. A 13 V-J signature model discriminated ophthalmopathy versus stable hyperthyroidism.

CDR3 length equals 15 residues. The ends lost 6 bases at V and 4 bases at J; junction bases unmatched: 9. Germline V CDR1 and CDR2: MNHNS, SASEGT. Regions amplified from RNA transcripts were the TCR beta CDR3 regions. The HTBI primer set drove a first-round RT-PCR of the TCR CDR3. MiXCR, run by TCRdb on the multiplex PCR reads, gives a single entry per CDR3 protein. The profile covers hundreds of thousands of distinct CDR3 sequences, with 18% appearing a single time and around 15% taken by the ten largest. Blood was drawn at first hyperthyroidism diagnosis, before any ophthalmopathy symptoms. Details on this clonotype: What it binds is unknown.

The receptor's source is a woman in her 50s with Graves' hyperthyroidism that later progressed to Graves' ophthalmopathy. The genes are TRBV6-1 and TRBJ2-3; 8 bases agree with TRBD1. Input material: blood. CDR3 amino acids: CASSRGQGEADTQYF. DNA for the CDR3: TGTGCCAGCAGCAGAGGACAGGGAGAGGCAGATACGCAGTATTTT.